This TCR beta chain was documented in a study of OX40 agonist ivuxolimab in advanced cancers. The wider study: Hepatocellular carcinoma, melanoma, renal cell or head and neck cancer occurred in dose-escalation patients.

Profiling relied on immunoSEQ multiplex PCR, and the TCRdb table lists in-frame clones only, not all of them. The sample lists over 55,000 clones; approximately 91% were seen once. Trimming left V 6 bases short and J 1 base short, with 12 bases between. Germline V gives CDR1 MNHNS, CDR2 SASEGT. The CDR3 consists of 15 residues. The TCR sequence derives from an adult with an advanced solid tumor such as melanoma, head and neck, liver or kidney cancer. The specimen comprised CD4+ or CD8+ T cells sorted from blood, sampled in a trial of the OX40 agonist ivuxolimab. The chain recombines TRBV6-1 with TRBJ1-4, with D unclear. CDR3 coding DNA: TGTGCCAGCAGCAAAGGGTTCCTAACTAATGAAAAACTGTTTTTT. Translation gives CASSKGFLTNEKLFF.